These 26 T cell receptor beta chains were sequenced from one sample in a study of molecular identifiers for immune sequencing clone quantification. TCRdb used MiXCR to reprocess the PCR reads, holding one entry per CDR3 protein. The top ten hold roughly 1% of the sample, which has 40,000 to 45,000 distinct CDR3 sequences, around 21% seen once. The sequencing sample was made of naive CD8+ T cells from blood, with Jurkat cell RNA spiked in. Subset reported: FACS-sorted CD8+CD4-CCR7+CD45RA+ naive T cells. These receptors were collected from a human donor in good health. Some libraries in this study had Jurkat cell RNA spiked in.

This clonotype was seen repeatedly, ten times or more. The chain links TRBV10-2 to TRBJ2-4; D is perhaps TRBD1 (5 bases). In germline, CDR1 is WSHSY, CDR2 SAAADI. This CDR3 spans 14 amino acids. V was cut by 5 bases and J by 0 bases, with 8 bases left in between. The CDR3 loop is CASSTGLAKNIQYF. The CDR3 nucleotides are TGCGCCAGCAGTACAGGTCTAGCCAAAAACATTCAGTACTTC.

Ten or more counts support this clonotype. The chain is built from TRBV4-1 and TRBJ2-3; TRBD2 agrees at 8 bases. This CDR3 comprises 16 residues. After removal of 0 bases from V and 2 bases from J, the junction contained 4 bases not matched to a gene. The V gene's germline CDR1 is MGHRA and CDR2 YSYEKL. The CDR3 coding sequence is TGCGCCAGCAGCCAAGAGCGGGGGGAAACCACAGATACGCAGTATTTT. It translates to CASSQERGETTDTQYF.

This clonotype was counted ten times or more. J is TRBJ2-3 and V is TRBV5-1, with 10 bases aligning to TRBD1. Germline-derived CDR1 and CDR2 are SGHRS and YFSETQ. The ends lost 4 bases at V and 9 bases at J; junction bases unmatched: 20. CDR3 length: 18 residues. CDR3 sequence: CASSPVSSLGQGRGTQYF. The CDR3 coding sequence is TGCGCCAGCAGCCCGGTCAGTTCTTTGGGACAGGGGCGCGGGACGCAGTATTTT.

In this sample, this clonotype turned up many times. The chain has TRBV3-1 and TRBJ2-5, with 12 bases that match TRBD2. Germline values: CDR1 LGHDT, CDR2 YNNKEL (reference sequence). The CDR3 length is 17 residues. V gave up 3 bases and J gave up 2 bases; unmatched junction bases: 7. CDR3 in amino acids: CASSHGLAGLRQETQYF. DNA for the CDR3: TGTGCCAGCAGCCACGGACTAGCGGGACTACGGCAAGAGACCCAGTACTTC.

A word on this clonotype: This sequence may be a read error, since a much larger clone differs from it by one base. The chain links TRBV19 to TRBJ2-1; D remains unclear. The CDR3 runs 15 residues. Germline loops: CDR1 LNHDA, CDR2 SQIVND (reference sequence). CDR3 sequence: CASSLGLSSYDEQFF. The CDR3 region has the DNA TGTGCCAGTAGTCTGGGGTTGAGCTCCTACGATGAGCAGTTCTTC.

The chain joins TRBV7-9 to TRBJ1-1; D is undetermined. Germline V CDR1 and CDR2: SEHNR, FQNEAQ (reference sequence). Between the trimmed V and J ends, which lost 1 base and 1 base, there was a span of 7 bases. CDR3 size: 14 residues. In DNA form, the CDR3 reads TGTGCCAGCAGCTTAGGAGTGGGGAACACTGAAGCTTTCTTT. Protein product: CASSLGVGNTEAFF.

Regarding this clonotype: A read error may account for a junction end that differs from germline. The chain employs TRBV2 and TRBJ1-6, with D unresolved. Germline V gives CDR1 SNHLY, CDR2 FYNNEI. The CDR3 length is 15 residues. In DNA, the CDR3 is TGTGCCAGCAGGGAAGAGGAGTCTTATAATTCACCCCTCCACTTT. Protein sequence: CASREEESYNSPLHF.

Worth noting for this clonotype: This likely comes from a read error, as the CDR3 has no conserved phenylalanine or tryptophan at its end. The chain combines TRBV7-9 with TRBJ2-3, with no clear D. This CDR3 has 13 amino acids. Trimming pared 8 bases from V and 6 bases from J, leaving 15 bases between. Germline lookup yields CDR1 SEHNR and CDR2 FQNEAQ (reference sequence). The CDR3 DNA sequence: TGTGCCAGCCCAAATACCCACACGGATACGCAGTATTTA. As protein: CASPNTHTDTQYL.

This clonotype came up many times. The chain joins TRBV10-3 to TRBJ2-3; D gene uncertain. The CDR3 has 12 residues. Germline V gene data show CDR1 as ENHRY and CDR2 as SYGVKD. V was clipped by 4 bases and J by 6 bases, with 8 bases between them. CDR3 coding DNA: TGTGCCATCAGTGTGGTCATGGATACGCAGTATTTT. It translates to CAISVVMDTQYF.

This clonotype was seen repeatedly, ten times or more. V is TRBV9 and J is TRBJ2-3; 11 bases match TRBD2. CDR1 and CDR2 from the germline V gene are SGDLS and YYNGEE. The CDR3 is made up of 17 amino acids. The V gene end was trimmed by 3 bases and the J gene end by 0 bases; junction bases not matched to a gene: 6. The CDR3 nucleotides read TGTGCCAGCAGCGCCGGGACTAGCGGAGCAAGCACAGATACGCAGTATTTT. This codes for CASSAGTSGASTDTQYF. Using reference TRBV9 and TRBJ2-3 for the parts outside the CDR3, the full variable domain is DSGVTQTPKHLITATGQRVTLRCSPRSGDLSVYWYQQSLDQGLQFLIQYYNGEERAKGNILERFSAQQFPDLHSELNLSSLELGDSALYFCASSAGTSGASTDTQYFGPGTRLTVL.

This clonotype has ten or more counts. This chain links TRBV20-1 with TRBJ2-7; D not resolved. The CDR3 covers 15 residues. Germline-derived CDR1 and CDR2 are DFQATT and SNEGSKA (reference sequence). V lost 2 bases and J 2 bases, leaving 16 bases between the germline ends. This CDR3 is CSARSVEDAPYEQYF. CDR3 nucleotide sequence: TGCAGTGCTAGATCGGTAGAGGACGCTCCCTACGAGCAGTACTTC.

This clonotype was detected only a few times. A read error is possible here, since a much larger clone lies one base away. The DNA for the CDR3 is TGTGCCAGCAGCTGGGCCGGGACTAGTGGGTCGCACGAGCAGTACTTC. Translating it yields CASSWAGTSGSHEQYF. V gene TRBV4-2 combines with J gene TRBJ2-7, with TRBD2 matching 8 bases. The V gene end was trimmed by 5 bases and the J gene end by 5 bases; junction bases not matched to a gene: 14. Germline-derived CDR1 and CDR2 are LGHNA and YNFKEQ. This CDR3 spans 16 amino acids.

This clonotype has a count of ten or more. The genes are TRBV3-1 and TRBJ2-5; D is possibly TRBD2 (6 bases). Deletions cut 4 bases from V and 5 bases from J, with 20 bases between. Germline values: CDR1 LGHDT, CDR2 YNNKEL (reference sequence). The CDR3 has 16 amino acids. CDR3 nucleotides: TGTGCCAGCAGCCCGGGGGAGAGTTTAAGTCGGGAGACCCAGTACTTC. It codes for CASSPGESLSRETQYF.

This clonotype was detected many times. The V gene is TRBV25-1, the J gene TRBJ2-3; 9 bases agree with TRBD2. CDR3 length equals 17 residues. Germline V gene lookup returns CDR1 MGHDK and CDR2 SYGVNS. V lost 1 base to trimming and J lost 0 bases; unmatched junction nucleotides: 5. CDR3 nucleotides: TGTGCCAGCAGTGAATTGGAAGCGGGGGGCAGCACAGATACGCAGTATTTT. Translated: CASSELEAGGSTDTQYF.

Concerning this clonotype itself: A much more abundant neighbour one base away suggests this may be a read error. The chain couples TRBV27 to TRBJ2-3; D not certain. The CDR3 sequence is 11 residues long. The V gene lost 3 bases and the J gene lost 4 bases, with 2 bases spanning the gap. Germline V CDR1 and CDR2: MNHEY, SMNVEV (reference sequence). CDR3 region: CASSFSDTQYF. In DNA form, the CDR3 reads TGTGCCAGCAGTTTCTCAGATACGCAGTATTTT.

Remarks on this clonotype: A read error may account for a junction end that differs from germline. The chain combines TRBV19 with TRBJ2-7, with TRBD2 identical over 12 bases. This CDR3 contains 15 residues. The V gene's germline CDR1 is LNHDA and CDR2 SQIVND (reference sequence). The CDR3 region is CASSGRTSGMPEQCF. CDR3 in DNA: TGTGCCAGTAGTGGCCGGACTAGCGGGATGCCCGAGCAGTGCTTC.

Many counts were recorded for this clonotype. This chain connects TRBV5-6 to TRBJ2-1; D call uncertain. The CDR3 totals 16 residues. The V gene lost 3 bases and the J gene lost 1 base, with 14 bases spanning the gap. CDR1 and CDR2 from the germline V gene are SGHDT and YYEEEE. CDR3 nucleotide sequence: TGTGCCAGCAGCTCTGGACGTCTCCGATCCTACAATGAGCAGTTCTTC. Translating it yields CASSSGRLRSYNEQFF. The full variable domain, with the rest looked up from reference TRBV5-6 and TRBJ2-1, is DAGVTQSPTHLIKTRGQQVTLRCSPKSGHDTVSWYQQALGQGPQFIFQYYEEEERQRGNFPDRFSGHQFPNYSSELNVNALLLGDSALYLCASSSGRLRSYNEQFFGPGTRLTVL.

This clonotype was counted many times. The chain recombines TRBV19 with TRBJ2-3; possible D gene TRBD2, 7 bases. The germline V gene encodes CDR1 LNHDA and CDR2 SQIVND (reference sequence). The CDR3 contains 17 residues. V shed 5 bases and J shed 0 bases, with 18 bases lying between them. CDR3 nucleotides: TGTGCCAGTAGTGGAGCAAAGGGGGGGATGAGCACAGATACGCAGTATTTT. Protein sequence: CASSGAKGGMSTDTQYF.

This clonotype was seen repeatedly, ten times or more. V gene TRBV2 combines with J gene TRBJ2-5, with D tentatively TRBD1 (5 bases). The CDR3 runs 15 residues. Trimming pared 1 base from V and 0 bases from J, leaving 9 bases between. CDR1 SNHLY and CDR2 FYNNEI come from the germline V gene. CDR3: CASSEEPGYQETQYF. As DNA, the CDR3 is TGTGCCAGCAGTGAAGAACCAGGGTACCAAGAGACCCAGTACTTC.

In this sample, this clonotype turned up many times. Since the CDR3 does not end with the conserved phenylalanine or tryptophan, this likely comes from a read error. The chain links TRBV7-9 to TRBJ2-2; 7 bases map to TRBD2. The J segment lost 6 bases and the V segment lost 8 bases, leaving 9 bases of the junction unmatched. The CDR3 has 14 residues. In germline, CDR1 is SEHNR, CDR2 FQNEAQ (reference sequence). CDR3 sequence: CASPGRAVPGELFL. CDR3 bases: TGTGCCAGCCCGGGGAGGGCCGTGCCCGGGGAGCTGTTTCTT.

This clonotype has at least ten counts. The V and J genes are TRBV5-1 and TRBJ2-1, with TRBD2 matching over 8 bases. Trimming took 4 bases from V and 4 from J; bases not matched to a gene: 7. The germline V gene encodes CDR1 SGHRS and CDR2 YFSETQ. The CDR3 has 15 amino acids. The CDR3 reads CASSPAGGPYNEQFF. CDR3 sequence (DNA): TGCGCCAGCAGCCCGGCGGGGGGCCCGTACAATGAGCAGTTCTTC.

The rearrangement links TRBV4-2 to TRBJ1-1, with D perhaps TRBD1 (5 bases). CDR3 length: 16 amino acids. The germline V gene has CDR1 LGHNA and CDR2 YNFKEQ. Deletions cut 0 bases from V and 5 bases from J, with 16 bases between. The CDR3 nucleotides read TGTGCCAGCAGCCAAGATCGGGGCCTCTGGGGAACTGAAGCTTTCTTT. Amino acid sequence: CASSQDRGLWGTEAFF.

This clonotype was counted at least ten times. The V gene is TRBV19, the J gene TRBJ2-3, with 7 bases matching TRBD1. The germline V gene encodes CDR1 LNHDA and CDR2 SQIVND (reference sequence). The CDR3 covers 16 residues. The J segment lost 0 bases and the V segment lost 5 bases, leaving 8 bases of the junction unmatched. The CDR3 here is CASSPTETGSTDTQYF. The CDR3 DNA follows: TGTGCCAGTAGTCCCACCGAGACAGGGAGCACAGATACGCAGTATTTT.

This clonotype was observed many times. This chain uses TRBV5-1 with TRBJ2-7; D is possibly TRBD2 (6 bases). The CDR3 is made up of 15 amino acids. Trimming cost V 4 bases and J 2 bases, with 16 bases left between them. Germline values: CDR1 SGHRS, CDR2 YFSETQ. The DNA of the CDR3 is TGCGCCAGCAGCGGGGACTCGGGGAGTCCCTACGAGCAGTACTTC. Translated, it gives CASSGDSGSPYEQYF.

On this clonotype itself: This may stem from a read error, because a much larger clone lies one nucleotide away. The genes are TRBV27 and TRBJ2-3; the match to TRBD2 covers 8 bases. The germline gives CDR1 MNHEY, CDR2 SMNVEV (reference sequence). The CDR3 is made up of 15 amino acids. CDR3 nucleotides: TGTGCCAGCAGTTTTCCGGGGGGGCCGGTAGATACGCGGTATTTT. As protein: CASSFPGGPVDTRYF.

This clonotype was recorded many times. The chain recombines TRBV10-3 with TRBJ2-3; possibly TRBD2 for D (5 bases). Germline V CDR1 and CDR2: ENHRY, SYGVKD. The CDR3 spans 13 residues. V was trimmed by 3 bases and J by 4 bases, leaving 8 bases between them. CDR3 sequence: CAISEAAPDTQYF. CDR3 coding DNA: TGTGCCATCAGTGAAGCGGCGCCAGATACGCAGTATTTT.